The rows below give T cell receptor beta chains drawn from one sample of a study of metastatic and nonmetastatic thyroid tumors. MiXCR was used by TCRdb to re-call the PCR reads. The sample shows 50,000 to 65,000 clones, 4% to 4.5% of them seen only once. The sample comprised blood. The source of these receptors is a female donor with papillary thyroid cancer or a benign thyroid nodule (not recorded which). Some clones in this sample may be carry-over from other donors' samples. Each CDR3 is given with its conserved first and last residue. The order of the fields is clone size, J gene, V gene, D gene, CDR3 DNA, CDR3 protein. A D gene is named only where the DNA matches it firmly. A clone size is listed for some rows: how often the clone was seen (once, few, many), or a class if it is expanded.

>many|TRBJ1-3|TRBV3-1|NA
TGTGCCAGCAGCCAAGTTGGGGTTGACTCTGGAAACACCATATATTTT
CASSQVGVDSGNTIYF
>many|TRBJ2-1|TRBV20-1|NA
TGCAGTGCCCGACTCGCGGGACGCCCAGCCAATGAGCAGTTCTTC
CSARLAGRPANEQFF
>NA|TRBJ2-2|TRBV6-9|NA
TGTGCCAGCAGTTTACTAGTGGGAAACACCGGTGAGCTGTTTTTT
CASSLLVGNTGELFF
>many|TRBJ2-5|TRBV20-1|TRBD2
TGCAGTGCTAGACCGGGACTAGAGGTAGAGACCCAGTACTTC
CSARPGLEVETQYF
>many|TRBJ2-7|TRBV10-3|TRBD2
TGTGCCATCAGTGCAGGACTAGCGGGATCAATCTCCTACGAGCAGTACTTC
CAISAGLAGSISYEQYF
>few|TRBJ2-3|TRBV12-3/TRBV12-4|TRBD1
TGTGCCAGCAGTACTCAGGGGGCAGATACGCAGTATTTT
CASSTQGADTQYF
>few|TRBJ2-7|TRBV18|TRBD1
TGTGCCAGCTCACCTGGACAGGGGGTAACTAATTCAGGGTACGAGCAGTACTTC
CASSPGQGVTNSGYEQYF
>many|TRBJ2-5|TRBV11-3|TRBD2
TGTGCCAGCAGCTTAGGGGGAGGGGAGACCCAGTACTTC
CASSLGGGETQYF
>many|TRBJ1-2|TRBV18|TRBD1
TGTGCCAGCTCCCTCGGACAGGGCGACGGCTACACCTTC
CASSLGQGDGYTF
>many|TRBJ2-2|TRBV11-3|NA
TGTGCCAGCAGACCCAGGGTAACCGGGGAGCTGTTTTTT
CASRPRVTGELFF
>NA|TRBJ1-5|TRBV28|NA
TGTGCCAGCAGTTCAACGCAGGTGAGTCAGCCCCAGCATTTT
CASSSTQVSQPQHF
>many|TRBJ2-7|TRBV6-1|NA
TGTGCCAGCAGAACCAGGGTGTTCGAGCAGTACTTC
CASRTRVFEQYF
>many|TRBJ1-5|TRBV20-1|NA
TGCAGTGCTAGAGAGACCTACAATCAGCCCCAGCATTTT
CSARETYNQPQHF
>few|TRBJ2-7|TRBV6-1|TRBD1
TGTGCCAGCATGAGGGGGCCCCCCTACGAGCAGTACTTC
CASMRGPPYEQYF
>many|TRBJ2-5|TRBV7-8|TRBD1
TGTGCCAGCAGCCTCCATAGGGGGCAGTCTCGGGAGACCCAGTACTTC
CASSLHRGQSRETQYF
>many|TRBJ2-5|TRBV2|TRBD2
TGTGCCAGCAGTCCAGGGACTAGCGGGAGGGCCGTCGAGACCCAGTACTTC
CASSPGTSGRAVETQYF